The rows below give T cell receptor beta chains drawn from one sample of a study of blood T cell repertoires in COVID-19. The table came from immunoSEQ multiplex PCR; TCRdb's copy has only in-frame clones and leaves some out. The data contain about 230,000 clones, about 85% of them singletons. Material: peripheral blood. The source is a woman over 75 with acute or convalescent COVID-19. Both conserved end residues are part of each CDR3. A D gene is named only where the DNA matches it firmly. Clone sizes are given selectively: once, few, many, or a class where the clone is expanded.

v_call	j_call	clone_size	d_call	cdr3_nt	cdr3_aa
TRBV6-6	TRBJ1-3	-	TRBD1	TGTGCCAGCGTCATTGGACAGGGGGACTCTGGAAACACCATATATTTT	CASVIGQGDSGNTIYF
TRBV2	TRBJ1-5	-	TRBD1	TGTGCCAGCAGTCTCGGACAGGGGGATCAGCCCCAGCATTTT	CASSLGQGDQPQHF
TRBV5-6	TRBJ2-4	-	-	TGTGCCAGCAGCTCGACAGTGAACATTCAGTACTTC	CASSSTVNIQYF
TRBV5-1	TRBJ1-5	-	TRBD1	TGCGCCAGCAGCTTGGGACAGGGGGCGAATCAGCCCCAGCATTTT	CASSLGQGANQPQHF
TRBV5-6	TRBJ1-6	-	TRBD1	TGTGCCAGCAGCCTTCGGACAGGGGGTTGGAATTCACCCCTCCACTTT	CASSLRTGGWNSPLHF
TRBV7-2	TRBJ2-1	-	TRBD2	TGTGCCAGCAGCCCTTGGGGGACTATAATGGACAATGAGCAGTTCTTC	CASSPWGTIMDNEQFF
TRBV19	TRBJ2-3	-	-	TGTGCCAGTAGAACCGGGACTCCAACGTATACTAGCACAGATACGCAGTATTTT	CASRTGTPTYTSTDTQYF
TRBV7-2	TRBJ2-1	-	TRBD2	TGTGCCAGCAGCCTCATAGCGGGAGGGAGCTCCTACAATGAGCAGTTCTTC	CASSLIAGGSSYNEQFF
TRBV5-6	TRBJ2-1	-	-	TGTGCCAGCAGCCCCCTGGGGGAGGCCCGGTCCTACAATGAGCAGTTCTTC	CASSPLGEARSYNEQFF
TRBV3-1/TRBV3-2	TRBJ1-1	-	TRBD1	TGTGCCAGCAGCCAAGATAGCAGGGGGGAAGCTTTCTTT	CASSQDSRGEAFF
TRBV19	TRBJ1-5	-	TRBD1	TGTGCCAGTAGTATTAAGGACAGGGTGGATCAGCCCCAGCATTTT	CASSIKDRVDQPQHF
TRBV5-1	TRBJ1-2	-	TRBD1	TGCGCCAGCAGCACACCGGGACAGGCTGATGGCTACACCTTC	CASSTPGQADGYTF
TRBV5-1	TRBJ2-2	-	-	TGCGCCAGCAGCTCACGGGGGACAGCTAACACCGGGGAGCTGTTTTTT	CASSSRGTANTGELFF
TRBV3-1/TRBV3-2	TRBJ1-1	-	TRBD1	TGTGCCAGCAGCCCGCGGGACAGGGGGCGCAACACTGAAGCTTTCTTT	CASSPRDRGRNTEAFF
TRBV7-8	TRBJ2-7	-	TRBD1	TGTGCCAGCAGCCCCGGGGACAGGGACTACGAGCAGTACTTC	CASSPGDRDYEQYF
TRBV3-1/TRBV3-2	TRBJ1-2	-	-	TGTGCCAGCAGCCAAGATTACGGGATAGGCTATGGCTACACCTTC	CASSQDYGIGYGYTF
TRBV5-1	TRBJ1-2	-	TRBD1	TGCGCCAGCAGCTGGGGACAGGGTCTCTATGGCTACACCTTC	CASSWGQGLYGYTF
TRBV6-1	TRBJ1-3	-	TRBD1	TGTGCCAGCAGTGAGAAGACAGGGACAGGTGCTGGGAACACCATATATTTT	CASSEKTGTGAGNTIYF
TRBV7-9	TRBJ2-6	once	-	TGTGCCAGCAGCTTATTGGTTGTGGCGGGCAACTCTGGGGCCAACGTCCTGACTTTC	CASSLLVVAGNSGANVLTF
TRBV6-5	TRBJ2-3	-	-	TGTGCCAGCACGCAGGGTTCACTCACAGATACGCAGTATTTT	CASTQGSLTDTQYF
TRBV2	TRBJ1-2	-	-	TGTGCCAGCAGTGTATCAGAAGACTATGGCTACACCTTC	CASSVSEDYGYTF
TRBV5-1	TRBJ2-2	-	-	TGCGCCAGCAGCTTAGAGAATAGGAACACCGGGGAGCTGTTTTTT	CASSLENRNTGELFF